Listed below are T cell receptor beta chains from one sample, sequenced in a study of T cell responses to AZD1222 COVID-19 vaccine. TCRdb's copy holds only in-frame clones and misses some; the assay was immunoSEQ multiplex PCR. Seen here are some 74,000 clones, roughly 90% observed once, and the top ten hold 1.3% to 1.5%. The input for sequencing was peripheral blood, taken 28 days after the second AZD1222 dose. Source of these receptors: an adult who received the AZD1222 COVID-19 vaccine. CDR3s include the opening cysteine and the closing phenylalanine or tryptophan. A D gene is named only where the DNA matches it firmly. The listing skips clone size in some rows; elsewhere it reads once, few, many or a size class.

.	.	TRBJ2-3	TRBV12-3/TRBV12-4	TGTGCCAGCAGTTTATCAGATACGCAGTATTTT	CASSLSDTQYF
.	TRBD2	TRBJ2-5	TRBV5-1	TGCGCCAGCAGCTTGGCCGGGAGGATGATCTCCGGGACCCAGTACTTC	CASSLAGRMISGTQYF
.	.	TRBJ2-3	TRBV9	TGTGCCAGCAGCGTAGCCACCACAGATACGCAGTATTTT	CASSVATTDTQYF
.	.	TRBJ1-1	TRBV7-2	TGTGCCAGCAGCCCTTACACATCGAACACTGAAGCTTTCTTT	CASSPYTSNTEAFF
.	.	TRBJ1-1	TRBV5-4	TGTGCCAGCAGTCCCGGGGGGCAGGTGAACACTGAAGCTTTCTTT	CASSPGGQVNTEAFF
.	.	TRBJ1-2	TRBV2	TGTGCCAGCAGTGAAGAGGCAGGGTCGGACTATGGCTACACCTTC	CASSEEAGSDYGYTF
.	TRBD1	TRBJ2-7	TRBV18	TGTGCCAGCTCACCCGGGACAGGGCCTTCCTACGAGCAGTACTTC	CASSPGTGPSYEQYF
once	TRBD1	TRBJ2-7	TRBV28	TGTGCCAGCAGTTTGCTGGACAGGGCTCTCAACGAGCAGTACTTC	CASSLLDRALNEQYF
.	TRBD2	TRBJ2-1	TRBV9	TGTGCCAGCAGCGTACCCCCAGCGGGGCCGGGCGATGAGCAGTTCTTC	CASSVPPAGPGDEQFF
.	TRBD1	TRBJ1-1	TRBV7-2	TGTGCCAGCAGCTTACAGGGGGGGGGCACTGAAGCTTTCTTT	CASSLQGGGTEAFF
once	TRBD1	TRBJ1-1	TRBV19	TGTGCCAGTAGTATAGGGGCAGGGGGAAACACTGAAGCTTTCTTT	CASSIGAGGNTEAFF
once	.	TRBJ2-5	TRBV12-3/TRBV12-4	TGTGCCAGCAGTTTATCTGAGACCCAGTACTTC	CASSLSETQYF
.	.	TRBJ2-6	TRBV3-1/TRBV3-2	TGTGCCAGCAGCCGGCAGGGTTTTGGGGCCAACGTCCTGACTTTC	CASSRQGFGANVLTF
.	.	TRBJ2-2	TRBV19	TGTGCCAGTAGTATCGGGGGGACAGACAACACCGGGGAGCTGTTTTTT	CASSIGGTDNTGELFF
.	TRBD1	TRBJ1-6	TRBV5-6	TGTGCCACCCAGGGGGCGAGAAATTCACCCCTCCACTTT	CATQGARNSPLHF
.	.	TRBJ2-2	TRBV4-1	TGCGCCAGCAGCTTTGGCCTGGGGACCGGGGAGCTGTTTTTT	CASSFGLGTGELFF
.	.	TRBJ2-7	TRBV7-9	TGTGCCAGCTCGCCGGGGAGCTACGAGCAGTACTTC	CASSPGSYEQYF
.	.	TRBJ2-1	TRBV7-8	TGTGCCAGCAGCCAAGGGCTAGGGGGCTACAATGAGCAGTTCTTC	CASSQGLGGYNEQFF
.	.	TRBJ1-5	TRBV21-1	TGTGCCAGCGGCGGCCGAGGAAACAATCAGCCCCAGCATTTT	CASGGRGNNQPQHF
.	.	TRBJ2-1	TRBV6-5	TGTGCCAGCAGCCTGAGGGGCTACAATGAGCAGTTCTTC	CASSLRGYNEQFF
.	.	TRBJ2-2	TRBV28	TGTGCCACCCCCACCGGGGCGGGGAACACCGGGGAGCTGTTTTTT	CATPTGAGNTGELFF
few	TRBD2	TRBJ2-5	TRBV9	TGTGCCAGCAGCGTAGGAGGGACTAGCGGGGGGAGTACCCAGTACTTC	CASSVGGTSGGSTQYF
.	.	TRBJ2-2	TRBV5-1	TGCGCCAGCAGCTTTGTAAGCACCGGGGAGCTGTTTTTT	CASSFVSTGELFF
.	.	TRBJ1-2	TRBV4-2	TGTGCCAGCAGCCAACCCAGGACGGCCGGCTATGGCTACACCTTC	CASSQPRTAGYGYTF
.	.	TRBJ2-3	TRBV7-3	TGTGCCAGCAGCTTAAATCTCGGCGGGACAGATACGCAGTATTTT	CASSLNLGGTDTQYF
.	.	TRBJ2-3	TRBV28	TGTGCCAGCAGTCCCCTTAAAGATACGCAGTATTTT	CASSPLKDTQYF
.	.	TRBJ1-5	TRBV4-1	TGCGCCAGCAGCCAAGGGGTAAGTCAGGATCAGCCCCAGCATTTT	CASSQGVSQDQPQHF
.	.	TRBJ1-1	TRBV7-2	TGTGCCAGCAGCTACGGACACTTGAACACTGAAGCTTTCTTT	CASSYGHLNTEAFF
.	.	TRBJ2-7	TRBV6-2/TRBV6-3	TGTGCCAGCAGCAGGGAGAACTTATACGAGCAGTACTTC	CASSRENLYEQYF
.	.	TRBJ1-3	TRBV28	TGTGCCAGCAGCCCCGGGACAGGAAACACCATATATTTT	CASSPGTGNTIYF
.	.	TRBJ2-7	TRBV11-2	TGTGCCAGCAGCTTAGGGATGGGGGGCTACGAGCAGTACTTC	CASSLGMGGYEQYF
few	.	TRBJ2-7	TRBV14	TGTGCCAGCAGCCAAGGCGCACGACAGTACTTC	CASSQGARQYF
once	.	TRBJ1-2	TRBV6-5	TGTGCCAGCAGTTACTCGAGAAGTAACTATGGCTACACCTTC	CASSYSRSNYGYTF
.	.	TRBJ2-4	TRBV5-8	TGTGCCAGCAGCTTCTCAGTCAAAAACATTCAGTACTTC	CASSFSVKNIQYF
.	TRBD1	TRBJ2-1	TRBV19	TGTGCCAGTAGTATCGACAGGGGGTTGACCTACAATGAGCAGTTCTTC	CASSIDRGLTYNEQFF
.	TRBD1	TRBJ2-7	TRBV2	TGTGCCAGCAGTCCGTGGACAGGGCCCTACGAGCAGTACTTC	CASSPWTGPYEQYF
once	.	TRBJ2-5	TRBV5-1	TGCGCCAGCAGCTTGGGGGGTTCGCAGATTGGAGAGACCCAGTACTTC	CASSLGGSQIGETQYF
.	.	TRBJ2-7	TRBV7-8	TGTGCCAGCAGTTTGAAGACCGGGACCTGGACCTACGAGCAGTACTTC	CASSLKTGTWTYEQYF
.	TRBD1	TRBJ2-5	TRBV4-1	TGCGCCAGCAGCCAAGAGACAGGGGAGACCCAGTACTTC	CASSQETGETQYF
.	.	TRBJ1-5	TRBV7-9	TGTGCCAGCAGCCCATTGAAGTGGGGGTCCCATCAGCCCCAGCATTTT	CASSPLKWGSHQPQHF